This passage covers 21 T cell receptor beta chains from one sample sequenced in a study of Ad26.COV2.S vaccination and SARS-CoV-2 variants. This table comes from immunoSEQ multiplex PCR, and its TCRdb copy is limited to in-frame clones, with some not included. The sample has some 290,000 clones; 85% to 90% are singletons. As for treatment: roughly 20 received Ad26.COV2.S at low or high dose, single or two shots; 5 received placebo; per-sample allocation not given. Vaccine and placebo recipients were sampled on day 63 after the first injection. This specimen was peripheral blood, taken in a trial of Ad26.COV2.S vaccine versus placebo. All receptors derive from a person aged 18-65 years who received the Ad26.COV2.S COVID-19 vaccine or a placebo.

The CDR3 here is CASSIVRDTEAFF. In DNA, the CDR3 is TGTGCCAGTAGTATTGTCAGGGACACTGAAGCTTTCTTT. The chain recombines TRBV19 with TRBJ1-1; D possibly corresponds to TRBD1 (5 bases). CDR1 and CDR2 (germline): LNHDA, SQIVND (reference sequence). The CDR3 has 13 residues. The germline V and J ends were trimmed by 3 bases and 3 bases, with 8 bases remaining between them.

This chain connects TRBV4-1 to TRBJ1-1; TRBD1 might be the D (6 bases). CDR1 MGHRA and CDR2 YSYEKL come from the germline V gene. The CDR3 runs 15 residues. The V end lost 4 bases, the J end lost 4 bases, and 16 bases lay between the germline ends. This CDR3 reads CASSPLGGGRTEAFF. In DNA form, the CDR3 reads TGCGCCAGCAGCCCATTGGGGGGCGGTCGCACTGAAGCTTTCTTT.

In its sample, this clone was seen once. The chain carries TRBV9 and TRBJ2-2, with D unclear. The CDR3 sequence is 15 residues long. Germline V CDR1 and CDR2: SGDLS, YYNGEE. Between the trimmed V and J ends, which lost 1 base and 7 bases, there was a span of 14 bases. The CDR3: CASSVSGSQNGELFF. The CDR3 DNA follows: TGTGCCAGCAGCGTATCTGGCAGCCAAAACGGGGAGCTGTTTTTT.

The chain joins TRBV5-4 to TRBJ2-4; TRBD2 might be the D (5 bases). The CDR3 sequence is 14 residues long. V shed 2 bases and J shed 9 bases, with 15 bases lying between them. Germline CDR1 SGHNT, CDR2 YYREEE (reference sequence). CDR3 sequence reads: CASSLQTDRGIQYF. CDR3 DNA sequence: TGTGCCAGCAGCTTACAGACGGATCGGGGCATTCAGTACTTC.

The chain uses TRBV6-5 and TRBJ1-5; the D is unclear. This CDR3 has 13 residues. Trimming took 7 bases from V and 4 from J, leaving 11 bases between them. Per the germline V gene, CDR1 is MNHEY and CDR2 is SVGAGI. This CDR3 is CASTQRENQPQHF. For the CDR3, the DNA is TGTGCCAGCACCCAGCGGGAGAATCAGCCCCAGCATTTT.

The chain carries TRBV7-3 and TRBJ2-6, with 10 nucleotides matching TRBD1. The V and J ends lost 5 bases and 1 base, in that order; junction bases with no gene match: 8. Germline loops: CDR1 SGHTA, CDR2 FQGTGA. CDR3 length equals 18 residues. This chain's CDR3 is CASSRARTGGSGANVLTF. CDR3 coding DNA: TGTGCCAGCAGCCGGGCTAGGACAGGGGGATCTGGGGCCAACGTCCTGACTTTC.

The chain has TRBV30 and TRBJ1-5; D not certain. This CDR3 has 14 residues. The V end was cut by 2 bases, the J end by 0 bases, with 8 bases between. CDR1 is GTSNPN, CDR2 SVGIG, per germline (reference sequence). The DNA for the CDR3 is TGTGCCTGGAGTACTTCTTATAGCAATCAGCCCCAGCATTTT. As protein: CAWSTSYSNQPQHF.

The rearrangement uses TRBV27 and TRBJ2-7, with 11 bases that match TRBD2. J lost 6 bases, V lost 5 bases, and 9 bases had no gene match. The CDR3 spans 15 residues. CDR1 is MNHEY, CDR2 SMNVEV, per germline (reference sequence). CDR3 residues: CASSRAGSGGVEQYF. In DNA, the CDR3 is TGTGCCAGCAGTCGCGCGGGTAGCGGGGGGGTCGAGCAGTACTTC.

The rearrangement uses TRBV5-1 and TRBJ2-3, with 13 positions matching TRBD2. V shed 3 bases, J shed 4 bases, and the junction held 5 bases outside the gene matches. From germline, CDR1 is SGHRS and CDR2 YFSETQ. The CDR3 runs to 16 residues. The chain's CDR3 is CASSSTSGGDSDTQYF. As DNA, the CDR3 is TGCGCCAGCAGCTCTACTAGCGGGGGGGACTCAGATACGCAGTATTTT.

This chain joins TRBV4-3 and TRBJ1-1, with D unresolved. V lost 0 bases and J 4 bases, leaving 9 bases between the germline ends. The germline CDR1 and CDR2 sequences are LGHNA and YSLEER. The CDR3 is made up of 14 amino acids. CDR3: CASSQDNGGTEAFF. CDR3 nucleotides: TGCGCCAGCAGCCAAGATAACGGTGGCACTGAAGCTTTCTTT.

Only one count was recorded for this clone. The rearrangement joins TRBV5-5 to TRBJ2-7; TRBD1 aligns across 7 bases. The CDR3 is 15 amino acids. Germline V gene data show CDR1 as SGHKS and CDR2 as YYEKEE (reference sequence). The trim removed 2 bases at V and 3 bases at J, leaving 8 bases unmatched. Here the CDR3 DNA reads TGTGCCAGCAGCTTCTATGACAGGGTTGACTACGAGCAGTACTTC. Residues: CASSFYDRVDYEQYF.

J is TRBJ2-3 and V is TRBV5-8; D may correspond to TRBD1 or TRBD2 (5 bases each). This CDR3 spans 13 amino acids. CDR1 and CDR2 from the germline V gene are SGHTS and YDEGEE. The V end was cut by 4 bases, the J end by 6 bases, with 12 bases between. DNA for the CDR3: TGTGCCAGCAGCAGGGACCTTCAGGATACGCAGTATTTT. It specifies CASSRDLQDTQYF.

V gene TRBV12-3 or TRBV12-4 combines with J gene TRBJ1-1; D gene unclear. V dropped 3 bases and J dropped 8 bases, with 7 bases sitting between them. There are 11 residues in the CDR3. DNA of the CDR3: TGTGCCAGCAGTTTGGCTAAAGAAGCTTTCTTT. Protein: CASSLAKEAFF.

This clone was seen once. V is TRBV12-3 or TRBV12-4 and J is TRBJ1-2; no clear D. V was shortened by 3 bases and J by 4 bases, with 9 bases between the two germline ends. The CDR3 contains 13 residues. Here the CDR3 reads CASSLSSLYGYTF. The CDR3 DNA sequence: TGTGCCAGCAGTTTGTCCAGCCTCTATGGCTACACCTTC.

This sequence joins TRBV24-1 and TRBJ1-3; D gene uncertain. Trimming stripped 1 base from V and 12 bases from J, with 15 bases between. Germline V gene data show CDR1 as KGHDR and CDR2 as SFDVKD. The CDR3 extends over 14 amino acids. DNA for the CDR3: TGTGCCACCAGTGATTTCCCGGTCGTAGAGAACATATATTTT. Translating it yields CATSDFPVVENIYF.

The chain recombines TRBV6-5 with TRBJ1-6, with 8 bases matching TRBD1. With 5 bases clipped from V and 6 bases from J, the junction kept 3 bases outside the gene matches. Germline loops: CDR1 MNHEY, CDR2 SVGAGI. This CDR3 region has 14 residues. DNA of the CDR3: TGTGCCAGCAGTAGGGGGACAGGTAATTCACCCCTCCACTTT. The encoded protein is CASSRGTGNSPLHF.

The chain has TRBV5-6 and TRBJ1-2; a possible D gene is TRBD1 (5 bases). The germline V and J ends were trimmed by 0 bases and 5 bases, with 11 bases remaining between them. The CDR3 sequence is 14 residues long. Germline V gene lookup returns CDR1 SGHDT and CDR2 YYEEEE. CDR3 amino acids: CASSLGRQTYGYTF. CDR3 coding DNA: TGTGCCAGCAGCTTGGGGCGACAGACGTATGGCTACACCTTC. The variable domain in full, with the rest retrieved from reference TRBV5-6 and TRBJ1-2, is DAGVTQSPTHLIKTRGQQVTLRCSPKSGHDTVSWYQQALGQGPQFIFQYYEEEERQRGNFPDRFSGHQFPNYSSELNVNALLLGDSALYLCASSLGRQTYGYTFGSGTRLTVV.

This clone has only a few counts. The rearrangement links TRBV7-6 to TRBJ2-5; perhaps D is TRBD1 or TRBD2 (5 bases each). CDR3 size: 15 residues. The V gene lost 5 bases and the J gene lost 2 bases, with 15 bases spanning the gap. Per the germline V gene, CDR1 is SGHVS and CDR2 is FNYEAQ. The CDR3 nucleotides are TGTGCCAGCAGCGACCCACGAGGGGTACAAGAGACCCAGTACTTC. The encoded protein is CASSDPRGVQETQYF. Looking up the rest from reference TRBV7-6 and TRBJ2-5 gives the full variable domain: GAGVSQSPRYKVTKRGQDVALRCDPISGHVSLYWYRQALGQGPEFLTYFNYEAQQDKSGLPNDRFSAERPEGSISTLTIQRTEQRDSAMYRCASSDPRGVQETQYFGPGTRLLVL.

The gene calls are TRBV30 and TRBJ2-2, with a tentative D call TRBD2 (6 bases). The CDR3 runs 14 residues. CDR1 is GTSNPN and CDR2 is SVGIG in the germline V gene (reference sequence). V was clipped by 2 bases and J by 3 bases, with 10 bases between them. CDR3 region: CAWSYRGYTGELFF. The CDR3 bases are TGTGCCTGGAGTTATCGGGGGTACACCGGGGAGCTGTTTTTT.

The table lists this clone with a count of one. This sequence joins TRBV7-2 and TRBJ2-1; 10 positions match TRBD2. Germline CDR1 is SGHTA and CDR2 is FQGNSA. V shed 7 bases and J 0 bases; nucleotides not matched to a gene: 6. The CDR3 spans 16 residues. CDR3: CASTHSGGSSYNEQFF. The CDR3 DNA reads as TGTGCCAGCACCCATAGCGGGGGGTCCTCCTACAATGAGCAGTTCTTC.

Only a few counts were recorded for this clone. The chain joins TRBV6-2 or TRBV6-3 to TRBJ2-2; 10 bases line up with TRBD2. This CDR3 has 16 residues. With V trimmed by 5 bases and J by 6 bases, 9 bases remained unmatched. Germline CDR1 is MNHEY and CDR2 is SVGEGT. DNA of the CDR3: TGTGCCAGCAGTCTTAGGGCGAGCGGGGGGGCCGGGGAGCTGTTTTTT. It codes for CASSLRASGGAGELFF.